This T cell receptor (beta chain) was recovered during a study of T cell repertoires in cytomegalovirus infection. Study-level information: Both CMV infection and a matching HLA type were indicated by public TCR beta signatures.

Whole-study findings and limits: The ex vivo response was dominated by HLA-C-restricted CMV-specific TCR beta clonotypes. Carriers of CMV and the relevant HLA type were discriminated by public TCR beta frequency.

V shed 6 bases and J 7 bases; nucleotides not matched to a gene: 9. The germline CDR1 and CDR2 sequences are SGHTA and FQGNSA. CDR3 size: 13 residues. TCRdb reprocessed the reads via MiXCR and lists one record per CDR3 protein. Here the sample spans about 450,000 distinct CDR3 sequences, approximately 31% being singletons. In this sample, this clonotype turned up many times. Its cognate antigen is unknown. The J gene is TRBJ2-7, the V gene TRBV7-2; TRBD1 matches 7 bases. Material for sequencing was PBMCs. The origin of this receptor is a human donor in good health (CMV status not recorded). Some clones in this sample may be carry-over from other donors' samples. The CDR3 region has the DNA TGTGCCAGCAGTTCTACCACAGGGGCAGAGCAGTACTTC. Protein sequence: CASSSTTGAEQYF. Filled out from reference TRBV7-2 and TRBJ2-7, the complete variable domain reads GAGVSQSPSNKVTEKGKDVELRCDPISGHTALYWYRQSLGQGLEFLIYFQGNSAPDKSGLPSDRFSAERTGGSVSTLTIQRTQQEDSAVYLCASSSTTGAEQYFGPGTRLTVT.